This T cell receptor (beta chain) was observed in a study of beta chain features in type 1 diabetes. The isolated RNA, all of it, was reverse transcribed, so expressed TCRB transcripts were what got sequenced. Repertoires were generated with immunoSEQ multiplex PCR, while TCRdb's copy carries only in-frame clones and drops some. Of about 150,000 clones listed, about 8.5% are singletons. Germline CDR1 KGHSH, CDR2 LQKENI. The CDR3 has 14 residues. The V and J ends lost 3 bases and 7 bases, in that order; junction bases with no gene match: 5. A few counts support this clone. Sequenced: central memory CD4+ T cells from blood. The sequence was obtained from a man between 18 and 29 years old in good health. The rearrangement joins TRBV18 to TRBJ1-2; TRBD1 matches 10 bases. This CDR3 is CASSPGQGQGGYTF. In DNA, the CDR3 is TGTGCCAGCTCACCGGGACAGGGGCAGGGTGGCTACACCTTC.